The present TCR beta chain was sequenced within a study of PD-1 blockade in classical Hodgkin lymphoma (TCRdb year 2020). About the investigation overall: Nivolumab dosing was 3 mg/kg intravenously every 2 weeks, continuing until either disease progression or unacceptable toxicity. A peripheral blood immune signature of response to PD-1 blockade in classical Hodgkin lymphoma was defined using TCR beta sequencing and CyTOF.

This specimen's time point label, per the study, means: cycle 4 day 1 (C4D1), after 5 to 7 weeks of nivolumab. Every trial patient had relapsed following autologous stem cell transplantation, and prior brentuximab vedotin exposure was what differed among cohorts A, B and C. A total of fewer than 65 patients with relapsed/refractory classical Hodgkin lymphoma made up the trial cohort, and each patient's best overall response was complete response, partial response or progressive disease. Trial patients were treated with single-agent nivolumab in the multi-cohort phase II CheckMate 205 trial. An independent review committee assessed best overall response by applying the 2007 International Working Group response criteria. Trial PBMCs were collected just before the start of nivolumab (C1D1) and during therapy at cycle 2 day 1 and cycle 4 day 1. Peripheral blood was collected in 8 mL Vacutainer Cell Preparation Tubes, from which PBMCs were isolated by centrifugation and then cryopreserved.

The germline ends are 9 bases apart after V is trimmed by 0 bases and J by 2 bases. The CDR3 runs 15 amino acids, cysteine and phenylalanine included. Just CDR3 DNA is preserved here, 45 bases in frame from base 1. The germline V gene provides CDR1 SGDLS and CDR2 YYNGEE. The investigation overall reported the following: The study was limited to a single clinical trial cohort, and causes of repertoire differences, possibly disease activity or prior therapy, remained undefined. Among trial patients, those achieving complete response had baseline diversity similar to that of newly diagnosed patients, while diversity was significantly lower in partial responders and progressors. A significant rise by C4D1 was seen in CD4+ but not CD8+ TCR diversity (p=0.0027 vs p=0.16), with the rise being most apparent in complete responders (p=0.02). Newly diagnosed patients were reported to have lower baseline TCR diversity than healthy donors, and relapsed/refractory patients were reported to have lower baseline TCR diversity still. Patients starting nivolumab less than 1 year after ASCT had lower diversity and were excluded from later analyses to avoid confounding by immune reconstitution.

The Qiagen DNeasy kit was used to extract genomic DNA from unsorted PBMCs and from the negatively selected CD4+ and CD8+ fractions. Using primers that anneal to V and J segments, immunoSEQ multiplex PCR amplified the TCR beta CDR3 regions. A synthetic immune receptor repertoire was used to minimize amplification bias, and any remaining bias was removed computationally after sequencing. On the study's bioinformatics: Custom Python scripts were used to quantify repertoire diversity as the Shannon entropy index. The unsorted, CD4+ and CD8+ repertoires were each analyzed separately, with the exception of combined analyses, where CD4+ and CD8+ sequences were merged in silico. Clonal expansion was defined as at least a 2-fold frequency increase after treatment relative to C1D1, with a pseudocount of 0.5 for undetected baseline clones. Clones with 0 or 1 copy at C1D1 were defined as singleton clones, while clones with 2 or more copies were defined as non-singleton clones. Clones expanded in unsorted samples were labelled as CD4+, CD8+ or unknown by matching protein sequences in sorted samples from the same patient. Wilcoxon tests on paired samples were used to test diversity changes from C1D1 to C4D1. In TCRdb, the immuneACCESS table is reduced to in-frame sequences with V and J assigned. These tables do not hold every clone; where another copy was compared, an unresolved V gene accounts for under half, and the others remain unexplained. V, J and clone size are taken as reported in that table, and D and trimming were inferred from the DNA itself. The sample contains tens of thousands of clones, 90% of them found a single time. Jointly, the top ten make up 2.5% to 3.5% of the sample.

Concerning this clone: It has no known antigen specificity. Base quality data are lacking; no much larger clone is found one base away.

The rearrangement combines TRBV9 with TRBJ2-1; the D segment cannot be called with confidence. Sequencing used peripheral blood mononuclear cells (PBMCs), obtained before the fourth cycle of nivolumab. This sequence was found in a human donor with classical Hodgkin lymphoma. The nucleotides are TGTGCCAGCAGCGTAGACTGGGGTACCTACAATGAGCAGTTCTTC. It encodes CASSVDWGTYNEQFF.